A single TCR beta chain is shown here with its context. TCRdb keeps only in-frame clones here, not all; method: immunoSEQ multiplex PCR. This table has approximately 390,000 clones, around 90% appearing once. The source of the sample is a study of blood T cell repertoires in COVID-19. CDR3 size: 14 residues. The V gene's germline CDR1 is MNHEY and CDR2 SVGEGT. V lost 5 bases, J lost 4 bases, and 6 bases stayed unmatched. The V gene is TRBV6-2 or TRBV6-3, the J gene TRBJ1-2; 8 bases align to TRBD1. The source of this sequence is a man between 18 and 35 years old with active or convalescent COVID-19. The sample consisted of peripheral blood. CDR3: CASSALTGVYGYTF. The CDR3 coding sequence is TGTGCCAGCAGTGCGCTGACAGGGGTCTATGGCTACACCTTC.